This T cell receptor beta chain was recovered during a study of blood T cell repertoires in COVID-19. Assay: immunoSEQ multiplex PCR; the TCRdb copy retains only in-frame clones and omits some. The sample comprises under 150,000 clones, around 85% of which are singletons, and less than 2% rests with the top ten. Germline values: CDR1 SNHLY, CDR2 FYNNEI. The CDR3 is 14 amino acids. V lost 6 bases and J 7 bases, leaving 18 bases between the germline ends. This clone was seen a handful of times. This receptor was identified in a man aged 45 to 65 with acute or convalescent COVID-19. Sequencing was carried out using peripheral blood. The gene calls are TRBV2 and TRBJ1-2; perhaps TRBD1 as D (6 bases). The CDR3 DNA is TGTGCCAGCAGGTCCCCTCGGGGGGCTTCTGGCTACACCTTC. This translates into CASRSPRGASGYTF.